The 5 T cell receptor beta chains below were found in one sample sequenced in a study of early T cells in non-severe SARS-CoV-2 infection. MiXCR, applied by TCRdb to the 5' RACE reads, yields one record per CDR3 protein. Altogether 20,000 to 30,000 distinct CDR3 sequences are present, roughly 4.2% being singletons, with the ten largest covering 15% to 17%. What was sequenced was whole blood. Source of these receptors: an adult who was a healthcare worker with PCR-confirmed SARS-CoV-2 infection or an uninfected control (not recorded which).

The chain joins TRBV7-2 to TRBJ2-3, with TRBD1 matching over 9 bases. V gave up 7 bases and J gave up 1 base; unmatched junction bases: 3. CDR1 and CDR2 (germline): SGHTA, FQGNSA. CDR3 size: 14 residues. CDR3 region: CASNRDRGTDTQYF. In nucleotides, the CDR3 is TGTGCCAGCAACAGGGACAGGGGCACAGATACGCAGTATTTT.

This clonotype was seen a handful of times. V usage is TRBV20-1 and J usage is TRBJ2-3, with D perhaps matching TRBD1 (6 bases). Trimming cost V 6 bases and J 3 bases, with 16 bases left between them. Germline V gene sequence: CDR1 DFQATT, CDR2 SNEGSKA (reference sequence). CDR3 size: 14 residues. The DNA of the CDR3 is TGCAGTGCCCCTGGAGGCAGGGGAACAGATACGCAGTATTTT. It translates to CSAPGGRGTDTQYF.

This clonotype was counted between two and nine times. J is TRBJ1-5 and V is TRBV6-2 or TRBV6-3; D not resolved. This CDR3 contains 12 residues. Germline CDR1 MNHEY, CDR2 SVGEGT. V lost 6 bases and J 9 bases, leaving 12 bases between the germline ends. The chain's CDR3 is CASSLSLGPQHF. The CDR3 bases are TGTGCCAGCAGCTTATCCCTTGGGCCCCAGCATTTT.

DNA for the CDR3: TGTGCCAGCAGACTGACTAGCGCCTCAGATACGCAGTATTTT. Translating it yields CASRLTSASDTQYF. The chain has TRBV5-5 and TRBJ2-3, with 8 bases aligning to TRBD2. The CDR3 has 14 amino acids. With V trimmed by 5 bases and J by 4 bases, 6 bases remained unmatched. CDR1 and CDR2 (germline): SGHKS, YYEKEE (reference sequence).

The CDR3 DNA is TGTGCCACCAGCAGAGATCGTCTTAGGAACCCCACAGATACGCAGTATTTT. Translation: CATSRDRLRNPTDTQYF. The V and J genes are TRBV15 and TRBJ2-3; D unresolved. The V gene lost 0 bases and the J gene lost 2 bases, with 15 bases spanning the gap. Looked up from germline, CDR1 is LNHNV and CDR2 is YYDKDF (reference sequence). The CDR3 runs to 17 residues.